The 32 T cell receptor beta chains listed next were all sequenced from one sample in a study of control samples from healthy donors and cancer patients. Sequencing used immunoSEQ multiplex PCR; TCRdb keeps in-frame clones, though not all of them. The sample holds more than 65,000 clones, nearly 85% seen once. Sequences were obtained from blood. All receptors come from a man between 60 and 75 years old in good health.

The chain joins TRBV20-1 to TRBJ1-1; D is undetermined. The CDR3 runs to 11 residues. The V and J ends lost 0 bases and 5 bases respectively, with 4 bases between them. Germline values: CDR1 DFQATT, CDR2 SNEGSKA (reference sequence). The CDR3 nucleotides read TGCAGTGCTAGAGACAGAACTGAAGCTTTCTTT. Protein sequence: CSARDRTEAFF.

CDR3 in amino acids: CASSSYGQGVRNTEAFF. The CDR3 DNA follows: TGTGCCAGCAGTTCCTACGGGCAGGGGGTAAGGAACACTGAAGCTTTCTTT. The genes are TRBV5-4 and TRBJ1-1; 7 positions match TRBD1. J was trimmed by 1 base and V by 5 bases; bases with no gene match: 14. Germline V gene lookup returns CDR1 SGHNT and CDR2 YYREEE (reference sequence). The CDR3 is 17 amino acids. Full variable domain (remainder filled in from reference TRBV5-4 and TRBJ1-1): ETGVTQSPTHLIKTRGQQVTLRCSSQSGHNTVSWYQQALGQGPQFIFQYYREEENGRGNFPPRFSGLQFPNYSSELNVNALELDDSALYLCASSSYGQGVRNTEAFFGQGTRLTVV.

J is TRBJ2-2 and V is TRBV18, with D possibly being TRBD1 or TRBD2 (5 bases each). Germline CDR1 and CDR2: KGHSH and LQKENI. This CDR3 spans 14 amino acids. Trimming pared 1 base from V and 2 bases from J, leaving 5 bases between. The CDR3 loop reads CASSPRDNTGELFF. The CDR3 nucleotides read TGTGCCAGCTCACCACGGGACAACACCGGGGAGCTGTTTTTT.

This chain uses TRBV5-6 with TRBJ2-7; tentatively, D is TRBD1 (6 bases). V lost 2 bases to trimming and J lost 0 bases, with 9 bases between them. The CDR3 loop spans 14 amino acids. Germline loops: CDR1 SGHDT, CDR2 YYEEEE. CDR3 coding DNA: TGTGCCAGCAGCTTTAGCAGGGGCTCCTACGAGCAGTACTTC. Translating gives CASSFSRGSYEQYF.

The J gene is TRBJ2-1, the V gene TRBV14, with no clear D. V lost 1 base, J lost 5 bases, and 12 bases lay in between. The CDR3 is made up of 15 amino acids. Per germline, CDR1 SGHDN and CDR2 FVKESK. The CDR3 loop is CASSQVSWGNNEQFF. The CDR3 DNA reads as TGTGCCAGCAGCCAAGTTTCTTGGGGAAACAATGAGCAGTTCTTC.

The chain uses TRBV6-5 and TRBJ1-5; D remains unclear. The length of the CDR3 is 13 residues. Germline V gene sequence: CDR1 MNHEY, CDR2 SVGAGI. With 1 base removed from V and 6 bases from J, the gap between germline ends came to 7 bases. CDR3 amino acids: CASSYWRGQPQHF. CDR3 in DNA: TGTGCCAGCAGTTACTGGCGGGGTCAGCCCCAGCATTTT.

About this clone: Additional DNA sequences in this sample encode the identical CDR3. This chain's CDR3 is CAISEQETQYF. The CDR3 DNA reads as TGTGCCATCAGTGAACAAGAGACCCAGTACTTC. V gene TRBV10-3 combines with J gene TRBJ2-5; D is unclear. The CDR3 is 11 amino acids. V gave up 3 bases and J gave up 2 bases, with 1 base separating them. Germline V lookup: CDR1 ENHRY, CDR2 SYGVKD.

The rearrangement links TRBV6-1 to TRBJ1-4, with D possibly being TRBD1 (5 bases). Germline CDR1 reads MNHNS; CDR2 reads SASEGT. V was clipped by 4 bases and J by 8 bases, with 20 bases between them. This CDR3 has 16 amino acids. The CDR3 region has the DNA TGTGCCAGCAGTGGCGACATAGGGGTCGAAAAGGAAAAACTGTTTTTT. Its translation: CASSGDIGVEKEKLFF.

The rearrangement uses TRBV19 and TRBJ2-5, with D maybe TRBD2 (6 bases). The CDR3 consists of 14 residues. Between the trimmed V and J ends, which lost 6 bases and 4 bases, there was a span of 15 bases. Germline V gene data show CDR1 as LNHDA and CDR2 as SQIVND (reference sequence). The DNA for the CDR3 is TGTGCCAGTAGCTCGACGACTAGAGGAGAGACCCAGTACTTC. Translation: CASSSTTRGETQYF.

This clone showed up just once. This sequence joins TRBV25-1 and TRBJ2-3; D call uncertain. The length of the CDR3 is 12 residues. V was trimmed by 5 bases and J by 1 base, leaving 4 bases between them. Germline CDR1 MGHDK, CDR2 SYGVNS. CDR3 in amino acids: CASSWGTDTQYF. DNA for the CDR3: TGTGCCAGCAGTTGGGGCACAGATACGCAGTATTTT.

This chain uses TRBV3-1 (or the pseudogene TRBV3-2) with TRBJ2-5; TRBD1 agrees at 12 bases. With 2 bases clipped from V and 4 bases from J, the junction kept 14 bases outside the gene matches. CDR1 LGHDT and CDR2 YNNKEL come from the germline V gene (reference sequence). This CDR3 comprises 19 residues. CDR3 DNA sequence: TGTGCCAGCAGCCAAATAGTCCCGGGACAGGGGGCGAATAGAGAGACCCAGTACTTC. This sequence encodes CASSQIVPGQGANRETQYF.

This chain links TRBV11-2 with TRBJ2-1; TRBD2 is a possible D gene (5 bases). Trimming shortened V by 10 bases and J by 4 bases, and 17 bases separated the two germline ends. The CDR3 spans 14 residues. CDR1 and CDR2 from the germline V gene are SGHAT and FQNNGV. CDR3 protein: CATTRASGYNEQFF. The CDR3 DNA reads as TGTGCCACTACAAGGGCCTCGGGGTACAATGAGCAGTTCTTC.

This chain links TRBV10-2 with TRBJ1-1; the D is unclear. The CDR3 extends over 13 amino acids. CDR1 and CDR2 from the germline V gene are WSHSY and SAAADI. Trimming cost V 7 bases and J 3 bases, with 12 bases left between them. The CDR3 DNA is TGCGCCAGCAAAGTGGCGCTTGACACTGAAGCTTTCTTT. This sequence encodes CASKVALDTEAFF.

The chain recombines TRBV7-9 with TRBJ2-3; D unclear. The CDR3 extends over 15 amino acids. The germline V and J ends were trimmed by 4 bases and 1 base, with 12 bases remaining between them. Germline V gene lookup returns CDR1 SEHNR and CDR2 FQNEAQ (reference sequence). The CDR3 nucleotides are TGTGCCAGCAGCTCCCTAGATTTTGGCACAGATACGCAGTATTTT. Its translation is CASSSLDFGTDTQYF.

This chain uses TRBV7-2 with TRBJ2-1, with 7 bases identical to TRBD2. V lost 1 base to trimming and J lost 6 bases; unmatched junction nucleotides: 9. The CDR3 sequence is 16 residues long. Germline CDR1 is SGHTA and CDR2 is FQGNSA. CDR3 DNA: TGTGCCAGCAGCTTAGGATGGGGAGGGCCGTCCAATGAGCAGTTCTTC. Translating gives CASSLGWGGPSNEQFF.

This clone was recorded only once. V usage is TRBV5-6 and J usage is TRBJ1-3; D remains ambiguous. V lost 3 bases and J lost 0, with 4 bases in between. In germline, CDR1 is SGHDT, CDR2 YYEEEE. The CDR3 has 13 residues. The CDR3 loop reads CASSWGSGNTIYF. The CDR3 nucleotides are TGTGCCAGCAGCTGGGGCTCTGGAAACACCATATATTTT.

The chain has TRBV18 and TRBJ1-4, with D perhaps matching TRBD1 (5 bases). The CDR3 covers 17 residues. Germline CDR1 KGHSH, CDR2 LQKENI. V lost 1 base and J 2 bases, leaving 14 bases between the germline ends. CDR3 protein: CASSPRVQGSTNEKLFF. Here the CDR3 DNA reads TGTGCCAGCTCACCACGGGTGCAGGGAAGTACTAATGAAAAACTGTTTTTT.

V and J are TRBV19 and TRBJ2-1; TRBD2 is a possible D gene (6 bases). This CDR3 region has 14 residues. Between the trimmed V and J ends, which lost 7 bases and 9 bases, there was a span of 19 bases. Germline CDR1 LNHDA, CDR2 SQIVND (reference sequence). In nucleotides, the CDR3 is TGTGCCAGTACTCCGACTGGGGGGTCGGGTGAGCAGTTCTTC. It yields the protein CASTPTGGSGEQFF.

In DNA, the CDR3 is TGCAGCGTTGGGAAGGGGAGGGACACTGAAGCTTTCTTT. It encodes CSVGKGRDTEAFF. The J gene is TRBJ1-1, the V gene TRBV29-1, with D maybe TRBD1 (5 bases). The CDR3 has 13 amino acids. CDR1 and CDR2 from the germline V gene are SQVTM and ANQGSEA. With 4 bases removed from V and 3 bases from J, the gap between germline ends came to 12 bases.

The V call is TRBV18, the J call TRBJ2-2, with a tentative D call TRBD1 (5 bases). The germline V gene has CDR1 KGHSH and CDR2 LQKENI. There are 14 residues in the CDR3. V gave up 7 bases and J gave up 3 bases, with 12 bases separating them. CDR3 sequence reads: CASFIGADTGELFF. The CDR3 region has the DNA TGTGCCAGCTTCATAGGGGCAGACACCGGGGAGCTGTTTTTT.

V gene TRBV6-2 or TRBV6-3 combines with J gene TRBJ1-5; tentative D call: TRBD1 (5 bases). CDR1 is MNHEY and CDR2 is SVGEGT in the germline V gene. V shed 5 bases and J shed 3 bases, with 17 bases lying between them. The CDR3 is 16 amino acids. CDR3 amino acids: CASSDQKGRPNQPQHF. The CDR3 DNA reads TGTGCCAGCAGTGATCAGAAGGGGAGACCCAATCAGCCCCAGCATTTT.

The rearrangement links TRBV5-1 to TRBJ1-5; a possible D gene is TRBD1 (6 bases). The CDR3 consists of 14 residues. The germline gives CDR1 SGHRS, CDR2 YFSETQ. V was pared by 4 bases and J by 4 bases, with 12 bases between. The CDR3 spells CASSPQGINQPQHF. DNA of the CDR3: TGCGCCAGCAGCCCGCAGGGGATAAATCAGCCCCAGCATTTT.

The V gene is TRBV7-2, the J gene TRBJ2-2; D might be TRBD1 (6 bases). Germline loops: CDR1 SGHTA, CDR2 FQGNSA. CDR3 size: 15 residues. V lost 6 bases and J 0 bases, leaving 11 bases between the germline ends. The CDR3 reads CASRTGRSNTGELFF. The DNA of the CDR3 is TGTGCCAGCAGAACAGGGAGATCGAACACCGGGGAGCTGTTTTTT.

This chain links TRBV3-1 (or the pseudogene TRBV3-2) with TRBJ1-3; D ambiguous. CDR3 length equals 15 residues. Trimming removed 2 bases from V and 0 bases from J, with 8 bases in between. Germline CDR1 reads LGHDT; CDR2 reads YNNKEL (reference sequence). CDR3 coding DNA: TGTGCCAGCAGCCAATGGGCAGTCTCTGGAAACACCATATATTTT. This codes for CASSQWAVSGNTIYF.

This sequence joins TRBV5-4 and TRBJ2-7, with 9 bases matching TRBD2. Trimming took 1 base from V and 1 from J; bases not matched to a gene: 12. The CDR3 covers 18 residues. Per the germline V gene, CDR1 is SGHNT and CDR2 is YYREEE (reference sequence). The CDR3 spells CASSLYISGRGPSYEQYF. CDR3 sequence (DNA): TGTGCCAGCAGCTTGTATATTAGCGGGAGAGGGCCTTCCTACGAGCAGTACTTC.

The V and J genes are TRBV27 and TRBJ2-7; D might be TRBD2 (5 bases). The CDR3 is 14 amino acids. CDR1 and CDR2 (germline): MNHEY, SMNVEV (reference sequence). Trimming removed 5 bases from V and 3 bases from J, with 14 bases in between. CDR3 sequence (DNA): TGTGCCAGCAGTGAACAGACTACTGACTACGAGCAGTACTTC. Translation gives CASSEQTTDYEQYF.

The genes are TRBV5-1 and TRBJ2-7; a possible D gene is TRBD1 (6 bases). The CDR3 has 15 amino acids. V lost 6 bases, J lost 1 base, and 17 bases lay in between. Germline assignment: CDR1 SGHRS and CDR2 YFSETQ. CDR3 sequence reads: CASTRGFGQSYEQYF. The CDR3 DNA reads TGCGCCAGCACCCGCGGCTTCGGACAGTCCTACGAGCAGTACTTC. The full variable domain, with the rest looked up from reference TRBV5-1 and TRBJ2-7, is KAGVTQTPRYLIKTRGQQVTLSCSPISGHRSVSWYQQTPGQGLQFLFEYFSETQRNKGNFPGRFSGRQFSNSRSEMNVSTLELGDSALYLCASTRGFGQSYEQYFGPGTRLTVT.

The genes are TRBV2 and TRBJ2-3; TRBD1 matches at 8 bases. The length of the CDR3 is 16 residues. V lost 4 bases and J lost 1; bases outside the gene matches: 7. The germline V gene encodes CDR1 SNHLY and CDR2 FYNNEI. Here the CDR3 reads CASSGLRGRGTDTQYF. The CDR3 DNA sequence: TGTGCCAGCAGTGGTCTCAGGGGGCGCGGCACAGATACGCAGTATTTT. Based on the CDR3 plus reference TRBV2 and TRBJ2-3, the full variable domain is EPEVTQTPSHQVTQMGQEVILRCVPISNHLYFYWYRQILGQKVEFLVSFYNNEISEKSEIFDDQFSVERPDGSNFTLKIRSTKLEDSAMYFCASSGLRGRGTDTQYFGPGTRLTVL.

The rearrangement links TRBV6-5 to TRBJ2-7; TRBD2 aligns across 10 bases. The CDR3 length is 16 residues. The V segment lost 2 bases and the J segment 4 bases; nucleotides outside the gene matches: 8. Germline CDR1 reads MNHEY; CDR2 reads SVGAGI. In DNA form, the CDR3 reads TGTGCCAGCAGTTACGCGGGACTAGCGTTTTATTACGAGCAGTACTTC. It translates to CASSYAGLAFYYEQYF.

This rearrangement joins TRBV14 to TRBJ1-1; D unclear. Deletions cut 5 bases from V and 3 bases from J, with 16 bases between. CDR3 length equals 15 residues. Germline V gives CDR1 SGHDN, CDR2 FVKESK. The CDR3 DNA reads as TGTGCCAGCAGCAGTTCGCCGGGTATGGACACTGAAGCTTTCTTT. Its translation is CASSSSPGMDTEAFF.

A word on this clone: Other DNA sequences in this sample translate to the same CDR3. This chain links TRBV3-1 (or the pseudogene TRBV3-2) with TRBJ1-6, with a tentative D call TRBD1 (6 bases). The V end was cut by 4 bases, the J end by 7 bases, with 17 bases between. Germline V gene sequence: CDR1 LGHDT, CDR2 YNNKEL (reference sequence). CDR3 size: 16 residues. CDR3 protein: CASSLYSGQGNSPLHF. CDR3 nucleotides: TGTGCCAGCAGCCTGTACTCGGGACAAGGCAATTCACCCCTCCACTTT.

CDR3 DNA: TGTGCCTGGAGTGTAGTAGCAGGGATTACCTACAATGAGCAGTTCTTC. Its translation: CAWSVVAGITYNEQFF. This chain connects TRBV30 to TRBJ2-1, with D maybe TRBD1 (5 bases). CDR1 GTSNPN and CDR2 SVGIG come from the germline V gene (reference sequence). The CDR3 runs to 16 residues. The germline V and J ends were trimmed by 0 bases and 2 bases, with 14 bases remaining between them.